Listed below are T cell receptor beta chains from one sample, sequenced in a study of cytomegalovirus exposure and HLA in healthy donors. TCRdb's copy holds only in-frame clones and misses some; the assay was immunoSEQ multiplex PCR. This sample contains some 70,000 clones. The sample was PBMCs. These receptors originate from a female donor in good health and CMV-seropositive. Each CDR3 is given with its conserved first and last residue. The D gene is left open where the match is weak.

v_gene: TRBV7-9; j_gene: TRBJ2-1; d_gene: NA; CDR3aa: CASSPGSEQFF; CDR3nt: TGTGCCAGCAGCCCAGGGTCTGAGCAGTTCTTC
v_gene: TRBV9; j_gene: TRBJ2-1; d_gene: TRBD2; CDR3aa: CASSPLAGRLNEQFF; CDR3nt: TGTGCCAGCAGCCCTCTAGCGGGGCGACTCAATGAGCAGTTCTTC
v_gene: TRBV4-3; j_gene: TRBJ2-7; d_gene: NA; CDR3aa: CASSQDLNTGAQIYEQYF; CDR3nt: TGCGCCAGCAGCCAAGACCTTAATACAGGTGCCCAAATATACGAGCAGTACTTC
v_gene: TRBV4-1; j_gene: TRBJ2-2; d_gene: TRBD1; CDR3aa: CAIARGPGGELFF; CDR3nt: TGCGCCATCGCAAGGGGGCCGGGCGGGGAGCTGTTTTTT
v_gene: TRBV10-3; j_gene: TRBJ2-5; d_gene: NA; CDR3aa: CAISAGLTQETQYF; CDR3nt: TGTGCCATCAGCGCGGGACTGACTCAAGAGACCCAGTACTTC
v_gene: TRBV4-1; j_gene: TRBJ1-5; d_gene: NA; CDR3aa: CASSQAQGSWNQPQHF; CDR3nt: TGCGCCAGCAGCCAAGCTCAGGGTTCTTGGAATCAGCCCCAGCATTTT
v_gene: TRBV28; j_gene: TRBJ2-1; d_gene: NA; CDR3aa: CASSSGAGGGSRNEQFF; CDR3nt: TGTGCCAGCAGTTCTGGGGCTGGGGGGGGCTCTCGCAATGAGCAGTTCTTC
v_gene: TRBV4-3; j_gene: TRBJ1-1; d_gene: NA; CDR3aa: CASSQALGGTEAFF; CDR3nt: TGCGCCAGCAGCCAAGCTCTCGGGGGTACTGAAGCTTTCTTT
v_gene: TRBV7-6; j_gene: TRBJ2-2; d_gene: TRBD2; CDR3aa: CASSLGGPTQGTGELFF; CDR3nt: TGTGCCAGCAGCTTGGGAGGGCCTACCCAGGGCACCGGGGAGCTGTTTTTT
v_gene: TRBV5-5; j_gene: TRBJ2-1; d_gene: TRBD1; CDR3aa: CASSFPGQRYNEQFF; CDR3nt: TGTGCCAGCAGCTTTCCGGGACAGCGTTACAATGAGCAGTTCTTC
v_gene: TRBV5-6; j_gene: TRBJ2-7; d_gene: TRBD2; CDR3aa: CASRSGRVPRDEQYF; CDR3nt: TGTGCCAGCAGGTCGGGGAGGGTTCCTAGGGACGAGCAGTACTTC